This T cell receptor beta chain is from a study of blood T cells in healthy people across ages (dated by TCRdb to about 2015). Concerning the study at large: In model experiments, template switching captured roughly one uniquely barcoded TCR beta cDNA molecule for every two T cells. Age-related changes in TCR beta repertoire diversity were measured in the study by deep sequencing normalized with unique cDNA molecular identifiers. The donors were split into four age groups: young (average around 15 years), middle-aged (around 37), aged (more than 60) and long-lived (approximately 80). To avoid experimental bias, donors of different ages were randomly spread across the sequencing lanes. For two donors (one aged 18 to 30 and one aged 80 or older), the study analyzed two additional independent replicas of 1 million unique cDNA reads from the same blood draw. The study at large found these results: The percentage of naive T cells measured by flow cytometry correlated strongly with observed TCR beta diversity. Bulk unsorted PBMC profiling prevented conclusive comparison of naive and antigen-experienced compartments. Because donor CMV infection status was unknown, age-related changes in expanded clonotypes were potentially confounded. The long-lived group showed more naive CD4+ T cells, fewer expanded clones and increased TCR diversity than the aged group, suggesting age selection. Estimates of total diversity based on one million sequenced T cells were regarded as lower bounds and as underestimates. As age increased, observed TCR beta diversity per million T cells dropped in a roughly linear way, and a significant reduction was already evident by age 40.

Donors were 35 to 40 systemically healthy Caucasian individuals from Russia aged 6 to 90 years. Roughly 9.5 milliliters of peripheral blood were drawn from each donor into EDTA-treated Vacutainer tubes. PBMCs were isolated by Ficoll-Paque density-gradient centrifugation, with at least 6 million obtained per sample. Trizol reagent was used to extract total RNA from PBMCs, with at least 6 micrograms per sample. Naive CD45RAhigh/CD27high T cell percentages were measured by flow cytometry on a PBMC aliquot from every donor. Library creation used 5' RACE. A second PCR of roughly 7 to 12 cycles was performed with a sample-barcoded 5' primer and a J-beta primer mix. A unique molecular identifier was introduced onto each TCR beta cDNA molecule by a template-switch 5' adaptor carrying 12 random nucleotides. Each sample yielded at least 2.5 million CDR3-containing paired-end reads. First-strand cDNA synthesis was performed from all RNA using the Mint cDNA synthesis kit, with priming by a TRBC-specific oligonucleotide. All cDNA was treated with uracil-DNA glycosylase and then went through a first 18-cycle PCR with the universal primers M1SS and BC2_uni_R. On the study's bioinformatics: Each sample was normalized by randomly selecting 1 million high-quality reads, each carrying a distinct molecular identifier. Instead of being binned into consensus sequences, reads that shared molecular identifiers were thrown out. MiTCR, with a Q25 quality threshold and the strictest error-elimination algorithm, was used for CDR3 identification, clonotype clustering and error correction. A nonparametric unseen species model with Euler transformation was used to estimate a lower bound on total TCR beta diversity. The raw public data were reprocessed by TCRdb itself: fastp quality trimming at Q25, MiXCR clonotype calling, in-frame beta chains only. Each CDR3 protein appears once, grouped with its most common genes and DNA. The V and J calls come from TCRdb's annotation, not from the publication. This sample is represented by 1.5 million to 2 million distinct CDR3 sequences; about two fifths of them were singletons. 20% to 25% of the sample is in the top ten clones.

This clonotype has ten or more counts. No antigen is known for it. No base quality information exists; no much larger clone differs at one position. Ends trimmed: V by 5 bases, J by 8 bases; bases unmatched to a gene: 7. The germline V gene (reference sequence) specifies MNHNY as CDR1 and SVGAGI as CDR2. Its CDR3 holds 14 amino acids, cysteine through phenylalanine. Just the 42-base CDR3 DNA is kept, in frame starting at base 1. The TCR sequence derives from a human donor in good health. The sample taken for sequencing was blood. The rearranged segments are TRBV6-6 and TRBJ1-4; 8 central bases correspond to TRBD1. The sequence in DNA is TGTGCCAGCAGTCCTCAGGGGGCGCGGGAAAAACTGTTTTTT. Translated, it gives CASSPQGAREKLFF.